The next 24 T cell receptor beta chains were all read from a single sample in a study of CD8+CD57+ T cells in acquired aplastic anemia (dated by TCRdb to about 2018). Expansion of CD8+CD57+ cells had been shown by flow cytometry in the patients chosen for sequencing. Reads for this sample came from an Illumina HiSeq 2000. Genomic DNA was used as template for profiling of TCR beta VDJ combinations and CDR3 sequences. The public reads were reprocessed in TCRdb via fastp at Q25 and MiXCR, keeping in-frame beta chains. Here each entry gathers all rows of one CDR3 protein and keeps the most common genes and DNA. The sample includes over 250,000 distinct CDR3 sequences, with 45% to 65% observed a single time. The ten largest account for around 1.2% of the sample. The sample consisted of sorted CD4+, CD8+, or CD8+CD57+ T cells (not recorded which) from PBMCs. The receptors come from a human donor with aplastic anemia.

As regards this clonotype: An end of the junction does not agree with germline; a read error may underlie this. The chain is built from TRBV25-1 and TRBJ2-7; perhaps D is TRBD1 or TRBD2 (6 bases each). The germline gives CDR1 MGHDK, CDR2 SYGVNS. The CDR3 extends over 13 amino acids. The CDR3 DNA is TGTACCAGCAGTGGGGGCGTGCAGGGAGGATTTAAGTTC. Translated: CTSSGGVQGGFKF.

This chain uses TRBV5-5 with TRBJ1-6, with a possible D match to TRBD1 (5 bases). This CDR3 spans 13 amino acids. V was clipped by 4 bases and J by 10 bases, with 12 bases between them. Germline V gives CDR1 SGHKS, CDR2 YYEKEE (reference sequence). CDR3 sequence reads: CASSQRGGSPLHF. In nucleotides, the CDR3 is TGTGCCAGCAGCCAGCGCGGGGGGTCACCCCTCCACTTT.

This clonotype turned up a few times. The chain combines TRBV5-1 with TRBJ2-1, with D possibly matching TRBD1 (6 bases). Between the trimmed V and J ends, which lost 3 bases and 8 bases, there was a span of 15 bases. CDR1 and CDR2 (germline): SGHRS, YFSETQ. This CDR3 region has 14 residues. The CDR3 sequence: CASSSPSRGDEQFF. In nucleotides, the CDR3 is TGCGCCAGCAGCTCGCCGTCCAGGGGCGATGAGCAGTTCTTC.

The CDR3 is CATSAPQREAGTQYF. Here the CDR3 DNA reads TGTGCCACCAGTGCCCCCCAGCGGGAGGCAGGTACGCAGTATTTT. The chain carries TRBV24-1 and TRBJ2-3, with 9 bases that match TRBD2. The CDR3 extends over 15 amino acids. CDR1 and CDR2 (germline): KGHDR, SFDVKD. After removal of 5 bases from V and 8 bases from J, the junction contained 10 bases not matched to a gene.

This clonotype was detected ten times or more. This sequence joins TRBV20-1 and TRBJ2-1, with TRBD2 identical over 11 bases. Germline CDR1 DFQATT, CDR2 SNEGSKA (reference sequence). The CDR3 length is 14 residues. V shed 6 bases and J 4 bases; nucleotides not matched to a gene: 5. CDR3 coding DNA: TGCAGTGCCTGGGGACTAGCGGCTTACAATGAGCAGTTCTTC. It yields the protein CSAWGLAAYNEQFF.

This clonotype was recorded once. The rearrangement uses TRBV2 and TRBJ1-5, with D maybe TRBD1 (5 bases). The CDR3 is 15 residues long. Germline lookup yields CDR1 SNHLY and CDR2 FYNNEI. V lost 1 base, J lost 5 bases, and 12 bases lay in between. The CDR3 bases are TGTGCCAGCAGTGAAGAAGGGACGGCTTATCAGCCCCAGCATTTT. This encodes CASSEEGTAYQPQHF.

This clonotype was counted at least ten times. The junction and the germline gene differ at one end; a read error may be behind it. The chain carries TRBV7-3 and TRBJ2-5; D possibly corresponds to TRBD1 (6 bases). Germline V gene sequence: CDR1 SGHTA, CDR2 FQGTGA. The CDR3 is made up of 14 amino acids. The CDR3 loop reads CASSLGTSQETQYF. The CDR3 region has the DNA TGCGCCAGCAGCTTGGGGACATCCCAAGAGACCCAGTACTTC.

In regard to this clonotype: One end of the junction varies from germline; a read error may be responsible. V and J are TRBV20-1 and TRBJ2-5; D might be TRBD1 or TRBD2, each matching 5 bases. The CDR3 has 12 residues. Looked up from germline, CDR1 is DFQATT and CDR2 is SNEGSKA (reference sequence). The DNA of the CDR3 is TGCAGTGCTAGATCCACGGGACCGCCTTTGCACTTC. Its protein product is CSARSTGPPLHF.

The chain joins TRBV5-4 to TRBJ1-4, with 7 bases identical to TRBD1. This CDR3 has 14 amino acids. Germline trimming cut 2 bases from V and 5 bases from J; bases unmatched to any gene: 3. The germline V gene has CDR1 SGHNT and CDR2 YYREEE (reference sequence). CDR3 DNA: TGTGCCAGCAGCTTAGGACAGGCCAATGAAAAACTGTTTTTT. Residues: CASSLGQANEKLFF.

The chain has TRBV4-1 and TRBJ1-6; D not resolved. Germline V gene sequence: CDR1 MGHRA, CDR2 YSYEKL. Trimming took off 4 bases at V and 3 bases at J, with 10 bases between the two ends. This CDR3 has 15 amino acids. DNA for the CDR3: TGCGCCAGCAGCCCCCGGACGGACTATAATTCACCCCTCCACTTT. Its protein product is CASSPRTDYNSPLHF.

This clonotype was counted many times. The chain couples TRBV19 to TRBJ2-7, with 13 nucleotides matching TRBD2. The CDR3 runs 19 residues. Trimming cost V 3 bases and J 2 bases; bases outside gene matches: 13. Looked up from germline, CDR1 is LNHDA and CDR2 is SQIVND (reference sequence). DNA for the CDR3: TGTGCCAGTAGTATCCCCAGACTAGCGGGAGGAAGGATGACCTACGAGCAGTACTTC. This encodes CASSIPRLAGGRMTYEQYF.

The sample holds one count of this clonotype. The gene calls are TRBV19 and TRBJ1-1; D perhaps matches TRBD1 (6 bases). This CDR3 region has 15 residues. V was trimmed by 5 bases and J by 4 bases, leaving 17 bases between them. The V gene's germline CDR1 is LNHDA and CDR2 SQIVND (reference sequence). Written as DNA, the CDR3 is TGTGCCAGTAGTCCAGAGGACAGTTGGGGCACTGAAGCTTTCTTT. Amino acids: CASSPEDSWGTEAFF.

This chain connects TRBV11-3 to TRBJ2-1; possible D gene TRBD1, 6 bases. V dropped 5 bases and J dropped 8 bases, with 13 bases sitting between them. The CDR3 spans 13 residues. Germline assignment: CDR1 SGHNT and CDR2 YENEEA. CDR3 coding DNA: TGTGCCAGCAGCCCATATACAGGGTATGAGCAGTTCTTC. Amino acids: CASSPYTGYEQFF.

The V gene is TRBV20-1, the J gene TRBJ2-1; TRBD2 aligns across 9 bases. Per the germline V gene, CDR1 is DFQATT and CDR2 is SNEGSKA (reference sequence). The CDR3 covers 14 residues. The ends lost 0 bases at V and 7 bases at J; junction bases unmatched: 4. CDR3 bases: TGCAGTGCTAGAGATAGCGGGAGAGGAAATGAGCAGTTCTTC. Translation: CSARDSGRGNEQFF.

This clonotype has ten or more counts. The chain has TRBV20-1 and TRBJ2-7, with 7 bases identical to TRBD2. Per germline, CDR1 DFQATT and CDR2 SNEGSKA (reference sequence). V shed 7 bases, J shed 0 bases, and the junction held 3 bases outside the gene matches. This CDR3 is built from 12 residues. DNA for the CDR3: TGCAGTGGGGGGGGGAACTCCTACGAGCAGTACTTC. Its translation is CSGGGNSYEQYF.

The V gene is TRBV7-3, the J gene TRBJ1-2; TRBD1 matches at 11 bases. V lost 5 bases, J lost 8 bases, and 10 bases stayed unmatched. The CDR3 is made up of 15 amino acids. CDR1 and CDR2 (germline): SGHTA, FQGTGA. Here the CDR3 reads CASSPYRTGGDGYTF. The DNA for the CDR3 is TGTGCCAGCAGCCCCTATAGGACAGGGGGCGACGGCTACACCTTC. Full variable domain (outside the CDR3, taken from reference TRBV7-3 and TRBJ1-2): GAGVSQTPSNKVTEKGKYVELRCDPISGHTALYWYRQSLGQGPEFLIYFQGTGAADDSGLPNDRFFAVRPEGSVSTLKIQRTERGDSAVYLCASSPYRTGGDGYTFGSGTRLTVV.

V gene TRBV20-1 combines with J gene TRBJ1-4, with TRBD1 identical over 9 bases. This CDR3 spans 15 amino acids. CDR1 and CDR2 from the germline V gene are DFQATT and SNEGSKA (reference sequence). V gave up 3 bases and J gave up 2 bases; unmatched junction bases: 4. CDR3 sequence: CSASTGGVTNEKLFF. The CDR3 region has the DNA TGCAGTGCTAGTACAGGGGGCGTGACTAATGAAAAACTGTTTTTT.

This clonotype has a count of ten or more. The CDR3 DNA sequence: TGTGCCAGCAGCACCGGGACCTGGGAGACCCAGTACTTC. It translates to CASSTGTWETQYF. The chain combines TRBV7-9 with TRBJ2-5; D is perhaps TRBD1 or TRBD2 (5 bases each). This CDR3 has 13 amino acids. CDR1 and CDR2 (germline): SEHNR, FQNEAQ (reference sequence). Trimming stripped 5 bases from V and 5 bases from J, with 12 bases between.

The J gene is TRBJ2-7, the V gene TRBV7-9; maybe TRBD2 (7 bases). V lost 7 bases and J lost 2, with 18 bases in between. Germline CDR1 reads SEHNR; CDR2 reads FQNEAQ (reference sequence). There are 15 residues in the CDR3. The CDR3 spells CASIRPGGRAYEQYF. In nucleotides, the CDR3 is TGTGCCAGCATCAGACCGGGGGGCAGGGCCTACGAGCAGTACTTC.

The chain recombines TRBV2 with TRBJ2-5; 8 bases fit TRBD1. The germline V gene encodes CDR1 SNHLY and CDR2 FYNNEI. The CDR3 contains 12 residues. After removal of 9 bases from V and 5 bases from J, the junction contained 5 bases not matched to a gene. CDR3 residues: CASRDRWETQYF. The CDR3, as DNA: TGTGCCAGTAGGGACAGGTGGGAGACCCAGTACTTC.

The chain is built from TRBV24-1 and TRBJ2-5; 10 bases fit TRBD2. J was trimmed by 5 bases and V by 7 bases; bases with no gene match: 12. CDR3 size: 16 residues. From germline, CDR1 is KGHDR and CDR2 SFDVKD. In DNA, the CDR3 is TGTGCCACCAGCGACCCCTTAGCGGGAGGTTCGGAGACCCAGTACTTC. Translated: CATSDPLAGGSETQYF.

This clonotype was seen a single time. The genes are TRBV18 and TRBJ1-5; D unclear. Germline CDR1 KGHSH, CDR2 LQKENI. The CDR3 is made up of 13 amino acids. V dropped 5 bases and J dropped 4 bases, with 9 bases sitting between them. This chain's CDR3 is CASSKGRNQPQHF. CDR3 nucleotide sequence: TGTGCCAGCTCAAAAGGGAGAAATCAGCCCCAGCATTTT.

The sample holds many counts of this clonotype. The V gene is TRBV20-1, the J gene TRBJ1-6; 7 bases fit TRBD1. Germline V gene data show CDR1 as DFQATT and CDR2 as SNEGSKA (reference sequence). V lost 0 bases, J lost 8 bases, and 13 bases stayed unmatched. The CDR3 contains 17 residues. CDR3 residues: CSARERGAGTVHSPLHF. The CDR3 DNA sequence: TGCAGTGCTAGAGAAAGAGGGGCAGGGACAGTACATTCACCCCTCCACTTT.

Only one count was recorded for this clonotype. The rearrangement uses TRBV2 and TRBJ2-1, with 13 positions matching TRBD2. The CDR3 is made up of 15 amino acids. V trimming: 4 bases; J trimming: 5 bases; junction bases outside the gene matches: 2. The germline V gene encodes CDR1 SNHLY and CDR2 FYNNEI. The CDR3 protein is CASSGLAGGDNEQFF. CDR3 nucleotides: TGTGCCAGCAGTGGACTAGCGGGGGGAGACAATGAGCAGTTCTTC.